This T cell receptor beta chain originates from a study of beta chain features in type 1 diabetes. Findings and limits, study-wide: A closer apparent resemblance between naive, central memory and Treg TCRB repertoires was seen in patients than in healthy donors. In type 1 diabetes patients, VDJ junctions had fewer insertions; deletions at these junctions were more frequent.

Regarding this clone: Its antigen remains unknown.

As every portion of the isolated RNA was reverse transcribed, the sequencing read expressed TCRB transcripts. Generated by immunoSEQ multiplex PCR, the TCRdb table keeps only in-frame clones and is missing some. The table shows about 240,000 clones, with 25% to 30% occurring only once. CDR1 and CDR2 (germline): SGHRS, YFSETQ. V was cut by 6 bases and J by 4 bases, with 0 bases left in between. The CDR3 consists of 9 residues. The chain carries TRBV5-1 and TRBJ2-3; no firm D call. The TCR sequence derives from a man younger than 45 in good health. The sample was central memory CD4+ T cells from blood. In DNA, the CDR3 is TGCGCCAGCACAGATACGCAGTATTTT. This encodes CASTDTQYF.